This T cell receptor (beta chain) was documented in a study of control samples from healthy donors and cancer patients. The table came from immunoSEQ multiplex PCR; TCRdb's copy has only in-frame clones and leaves some out. Of about 410,000 clones detected, more than 80% appear once; the ten largest clones hold 6% to 7%. This CDR3 comprises 13 residues. The ends were cut back, 6 bases at V and 3 bases at J, with 11 bases in the middle. The germline V gene encodes CDR1 MDHEN and CDR2 SYDVKM. The receptor was derived from a man aged 40-49 years with head and neck cancer. This chain joins TRBV28 and TRBJ1-1; D remains unclear. The sequencing sample was made of PBMCs. The CDR3 DNA reads as TGTGCCAGCAGCCCTCAGAGTTACACTGAAGCTTTCTTT. Translated: CASSPQSYTEAFF.